The rows below give T cell receptor beta chains drawn from one sample of a study of cytomegalovirus exposure and HLA in healthy donors. Clones were read by immunoSEQ multiplex PCR, and TCRdb kept only the in-frame ones, dropping some. In all, the sample yields some 110,000 clones. The source material was PBMCs. The receptors shown here come from a man aged 35-49 years in good health and CMV-seropositive. Each CDR3 is given with its conserved first and last residue. Fields, in order: V gene, D gene, J gene, CDR3 protein, CDR3 DNA. The D gene is left open where the match is weak.

TRBV5-1	TRBD2	TRBJ2-2	CASSPEGTSPTHGELFF	TGCGCCAGCAGTCCCGAGGGGACTAGCCCCACACACGGGGAGCTGTTTTTT
TRBV6-5	.	TRBJ1-3	CASKEAGGSGNTIYF	TGTGCCAGTAAGGAGGCCGGGGGCTCTGGAAACACCATATATTTT
TRBV6-5	.	TRBJ1-1	CASRALGGTEAFF	TGTGCCAGCAGAGCACTGGGGGGGACTGAAGCTTTCTTT
TRBV19	TRBD2	TRBJ2-3	CASSIPGLAGTTDTQYF	TGTGCCAGTAGTATACCCGGACTAGCGGGAACCACAGATACGCAGTATTTT
TRBV9	TRBD2	TRBJ2-1	CASSVETSGIASSYNEQFF	TGTGCCAGCAGCGTAGAGACTAGCGGGATCGCCAGCTCCTACAATGAGCAGTTCTTC
TRBV7-9	TRBD1	TRBJ2-2	CASSTRDRNTGELFF	TGTGCCAGCAGCACCCGGGACAGAAACACCGGGGAGCTGTTTTTT
TRBV6-5	.	TRBJ2-5	CASSVGGETQYF	TGTGCCAGCAGCGTGGGGGGAGAGACCCAGTACTTC
TRBV11-2	.	TRBJ2-7	CASSVATGNYEQYF	TGTGCCAGCAGCGTAGCCACAGGGAATTACGAGCAGTACTTC
TRBV18	.	TRBJ1-5	CASSPEGRMSQPQHF	TGTGCCAGCTCACCGGAAGGGAGGATGTCTCAGCCCCAGCATTTT
TRBV30	TRBD1	TRBJ2-7	CAWLGTGGPGGYYEQYF	TGTGCCTGGCTCGGGACAGGGGGCCCGGGCGGGTACTACGAGCAGTACTTC
TRBV5-4	.	TRBJ2-7	CASSPQGRSYEQYF	TGTGCCAGCAGCCCCCAGGGTAGGTCCTACGAGCAGTACTTC
TRBV27	TRBD1	TRBJ1-1	CASSLLQGADTEAFF	TGTGCCAGCAGTTTATTACAGGGGGCTGACACTGAAGCTTTCTTT
TRBV7-9	.	TRBJ2-7	CASSPRTAYEQYF	TGTGCCAGCAGCCCCAGGACAGCCTACGAGCAGTACTTC
TRBV28	.	TRBJ2-5	CASSLPSVGAETQYF	TGTGCCAGCAGTTTACCCTCAGTGGGGGCAGAGACCCAGTACTTC
TRBV4-1	.	TRBJ2-7	CASSPSTGRSYEQYF	TGCGCCAGCAGCCCTTCGACAGGTCGCTCCTACGAGCAGTACTTC
TRBV27	TRBD2	TRBJ2-3	CASSLYGRALGTTDTQYF	TGTGCCAGCAGTTTGTACGGGAGGGCGCTGGGGACCACAGATACGCAGTATTTT
TRBV9	.	TRBJ1-1	CASSAGGGTEAFF	TGTGCCAGCAGCGCCGGGGGGGGCACTGAAGCTTTCTTT
TRBV10-1	TRBD1	TRBJ2-1	CASSESTGSYNEQFF	TGCGCCAGCAGTGAGTCGACAGGGAGCTACAATGAGCAGTTCTTC